The sequence of this TCR beta chain was determined in a study of PD-L1 blockade in urothelial cancer. Study-wide background: The patients had undergone anywhere from 0 to 3 prior chemotherapy regimens. Per blood sample, T cells had a median of around 140,000. Study findings and constraints: Blood clones associated with the tumor expanded more at 3 weeks in durable-benefit patients.

Described time point: pretreatment peripheral blood. The number of samples from each patient was between 1 and 8, taken pretreatment and on-treatment. To note about this clone: The antigen is not known.

The CDR3 covers 17 residues. Germline V gene data show CDR1 as SEHNR and CDR2 as FQNEAQ (reference sequence). Trimming cost V 0 bases and J 8 bases; bases outside gene matches: 12. Sequencing used immunoSEQ multiplex PCR; TCRdb keeps in-frame clones, though not all of them. This table holds about 38,000 clones, about 82% found once. V is TRBV7-9 and J is TRBJ2-5; 10 nucleotides match TRBD2. The clonotype originates from a man older than 75 with urothelial cancer. Sequenced here: PBMCs, sampled around atezolizumab (anti-PD-L1) treatment. CDR3 nucleotide sequence: TGTGCCAGCAGCTTAGCGGCCCTAGCGGGAGCTGAGGGAACCCAGTACTTC. It specifies CASSLAALAGAEGTQYF.